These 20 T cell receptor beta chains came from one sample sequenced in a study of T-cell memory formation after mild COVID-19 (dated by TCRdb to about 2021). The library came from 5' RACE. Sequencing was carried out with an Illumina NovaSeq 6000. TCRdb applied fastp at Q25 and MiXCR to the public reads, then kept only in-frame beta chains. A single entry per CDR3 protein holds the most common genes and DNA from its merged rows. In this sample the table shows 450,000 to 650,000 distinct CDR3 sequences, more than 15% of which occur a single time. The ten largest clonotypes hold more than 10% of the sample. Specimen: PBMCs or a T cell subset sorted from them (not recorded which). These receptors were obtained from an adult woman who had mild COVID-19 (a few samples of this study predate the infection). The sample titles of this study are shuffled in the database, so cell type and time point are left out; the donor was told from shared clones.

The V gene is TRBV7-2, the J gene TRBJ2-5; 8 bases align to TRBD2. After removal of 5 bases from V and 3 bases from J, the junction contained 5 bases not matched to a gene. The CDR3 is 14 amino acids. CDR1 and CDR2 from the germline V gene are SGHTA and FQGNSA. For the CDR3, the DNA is TGTGCCAGCAGCCGGGGGGGAGGCGAAGAGACCCAGTACTTC. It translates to CASSRGGGEETQYF.

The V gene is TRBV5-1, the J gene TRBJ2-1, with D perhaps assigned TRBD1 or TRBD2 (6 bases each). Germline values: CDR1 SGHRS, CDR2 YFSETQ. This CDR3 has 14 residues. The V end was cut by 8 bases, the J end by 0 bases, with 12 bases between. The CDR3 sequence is CASTRGGSYNEQFF. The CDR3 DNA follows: TGCGCCAGTACCAGGGGAGGCTCCTACAATGAGCAGTTCTTC.

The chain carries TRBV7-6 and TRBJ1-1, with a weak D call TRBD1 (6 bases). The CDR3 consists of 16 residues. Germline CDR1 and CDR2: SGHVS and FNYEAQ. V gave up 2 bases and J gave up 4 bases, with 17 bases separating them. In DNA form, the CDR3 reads TGTGCCAGCAGCTTACTTAACAGGGACCTTCCCACTGAAGCTTTCTTT. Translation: CASSLLNRDLPTEAFF.

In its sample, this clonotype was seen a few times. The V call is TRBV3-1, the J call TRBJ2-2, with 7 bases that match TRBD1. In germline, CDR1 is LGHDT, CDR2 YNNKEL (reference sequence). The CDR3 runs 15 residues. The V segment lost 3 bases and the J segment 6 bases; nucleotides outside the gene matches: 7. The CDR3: CASSHDREYAGELFF. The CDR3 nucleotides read TGTGCCAGCAGCCACGACAGGGAATACGCCGGGGAGCTGTTTTTT.

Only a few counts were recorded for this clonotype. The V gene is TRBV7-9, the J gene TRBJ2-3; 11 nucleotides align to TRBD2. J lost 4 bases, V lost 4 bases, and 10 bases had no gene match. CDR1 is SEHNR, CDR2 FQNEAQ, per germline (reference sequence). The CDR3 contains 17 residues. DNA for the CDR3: TGTGCCAGCAGCTACTTAGCACTAGCGGGGGTAGCAGATACGCAGTATTTT. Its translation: CASSYLALAGVADTQYF.

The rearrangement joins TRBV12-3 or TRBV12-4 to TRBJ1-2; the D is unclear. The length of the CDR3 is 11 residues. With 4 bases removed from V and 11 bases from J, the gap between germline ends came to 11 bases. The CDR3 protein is CASSSRMGYTF. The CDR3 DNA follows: TGTGCCAGCAGTTCTCGGATGGGATACACCTTC.

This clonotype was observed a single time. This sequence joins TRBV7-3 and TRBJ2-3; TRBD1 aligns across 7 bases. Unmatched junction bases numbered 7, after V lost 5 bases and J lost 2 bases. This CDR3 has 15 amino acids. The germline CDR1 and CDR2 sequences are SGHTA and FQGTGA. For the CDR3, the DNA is TGTGCCAGCAGCCCCCAGGGACAGCTCACAGATACGCAGTATTTT. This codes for CASSPQGQLTDTQYF.

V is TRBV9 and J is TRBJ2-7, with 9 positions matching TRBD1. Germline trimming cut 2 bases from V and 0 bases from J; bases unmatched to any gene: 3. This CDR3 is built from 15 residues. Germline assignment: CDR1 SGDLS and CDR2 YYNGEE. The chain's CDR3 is CASSVGQGPSYEQYF. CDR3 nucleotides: TGTGCCAGCAGCGTTGGACAGGGGCCCTCCTACGAGCAGTACTTC.

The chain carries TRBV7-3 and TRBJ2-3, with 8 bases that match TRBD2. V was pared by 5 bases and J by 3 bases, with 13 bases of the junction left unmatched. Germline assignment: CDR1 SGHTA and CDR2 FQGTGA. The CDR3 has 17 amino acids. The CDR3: CASSQGNSGEGTDTQYF. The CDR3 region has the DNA TGTGCCAGCAGCCAGGGGAATAGCGGGGAGGGGACAGATACGCAGTATTTT.

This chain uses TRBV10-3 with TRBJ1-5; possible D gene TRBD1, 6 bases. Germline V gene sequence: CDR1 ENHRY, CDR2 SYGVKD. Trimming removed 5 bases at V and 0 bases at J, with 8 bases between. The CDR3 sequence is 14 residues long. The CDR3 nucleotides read TGTGCCATCAGTCCAGGGGATAGCAATCAGCCCCAGCATTTT. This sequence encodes CAISPGDSNQPQHF.

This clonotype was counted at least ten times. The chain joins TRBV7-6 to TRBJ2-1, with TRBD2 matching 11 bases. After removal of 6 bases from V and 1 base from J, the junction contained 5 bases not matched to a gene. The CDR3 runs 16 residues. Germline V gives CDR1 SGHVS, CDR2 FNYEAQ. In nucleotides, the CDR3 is TGTGCCAGCAGTCAATCTAGCGGGAGGTCCTACAATGAGCAGTTCTTC. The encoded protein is CASSQSSGRSYNEQFF.

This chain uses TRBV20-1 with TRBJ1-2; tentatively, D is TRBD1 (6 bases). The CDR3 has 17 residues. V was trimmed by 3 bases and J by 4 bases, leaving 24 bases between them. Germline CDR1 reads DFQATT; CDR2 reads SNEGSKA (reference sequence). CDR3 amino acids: CSASPEYWTAGSYGYTF. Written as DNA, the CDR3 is TGCAGTGCTAGCCCAGAATACTGGACAGCAGGAAGCTATGGCTACACCTTC.

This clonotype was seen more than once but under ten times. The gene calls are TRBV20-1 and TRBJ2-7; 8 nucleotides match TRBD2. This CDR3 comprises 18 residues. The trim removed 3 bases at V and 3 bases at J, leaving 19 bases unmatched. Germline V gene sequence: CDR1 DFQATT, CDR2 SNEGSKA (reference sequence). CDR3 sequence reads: CSASPSGLGSLNYYEQYF. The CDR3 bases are TGCAGTGCTAGCCCCTCGGGACTAGGTTCCCTGAACTACTACGAGCAGTACTTC.

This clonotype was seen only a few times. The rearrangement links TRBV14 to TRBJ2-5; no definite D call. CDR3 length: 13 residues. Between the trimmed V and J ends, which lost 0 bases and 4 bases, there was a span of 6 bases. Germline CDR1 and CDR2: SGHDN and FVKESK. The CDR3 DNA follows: TGTGCCAGCAGCCAAGATCCCCGAGAGACCCAGTACTTC. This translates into CASSQDPRETQYF.

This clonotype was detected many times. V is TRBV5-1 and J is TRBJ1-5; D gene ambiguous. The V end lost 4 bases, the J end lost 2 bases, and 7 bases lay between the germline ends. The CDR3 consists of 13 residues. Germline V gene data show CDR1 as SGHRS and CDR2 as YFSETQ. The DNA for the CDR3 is TGCGCCAGCAGCCGGGAGGGCAATCAGCCCCAGCATTTT. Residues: CASSREGNQPQHF. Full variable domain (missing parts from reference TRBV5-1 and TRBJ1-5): KAGVTQTPRYLIKTRGQQVTLSCSPISGHRSVSWYQQTPGQGLQFLFEYFSETQRNKGNFPGRFSGRQFSNSRSEMNVSTLELGDSALYLCASSREGNQPQHFGDGTRLSIL.

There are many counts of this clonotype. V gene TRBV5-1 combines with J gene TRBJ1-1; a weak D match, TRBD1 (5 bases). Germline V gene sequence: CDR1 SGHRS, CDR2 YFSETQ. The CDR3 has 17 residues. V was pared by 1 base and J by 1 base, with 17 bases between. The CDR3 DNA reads TGCGCCAGCAGCTTGTCAGCGGCACGGACACAGAACACTGAAGCTTTCTTT. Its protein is CASSLSAARTQNTEAFF.

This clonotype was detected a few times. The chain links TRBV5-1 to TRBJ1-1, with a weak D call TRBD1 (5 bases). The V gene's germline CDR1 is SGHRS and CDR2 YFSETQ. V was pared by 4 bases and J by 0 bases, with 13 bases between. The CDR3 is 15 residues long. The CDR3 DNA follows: TGCGCCAGCAGCCCCTGGGGGGGATTGAACACTGAAGCTTTCTTT. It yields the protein CASSPWGGLNTEAFF.

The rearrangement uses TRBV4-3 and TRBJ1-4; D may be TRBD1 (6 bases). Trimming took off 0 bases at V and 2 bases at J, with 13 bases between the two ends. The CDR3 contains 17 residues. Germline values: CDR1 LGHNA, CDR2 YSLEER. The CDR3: CASSQEYRVFTNEKLFF. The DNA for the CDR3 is TGCGCCAGCAGCCAAGAGTACAGGGTGTTTACTAATGAAAAACTGTTTTTT.

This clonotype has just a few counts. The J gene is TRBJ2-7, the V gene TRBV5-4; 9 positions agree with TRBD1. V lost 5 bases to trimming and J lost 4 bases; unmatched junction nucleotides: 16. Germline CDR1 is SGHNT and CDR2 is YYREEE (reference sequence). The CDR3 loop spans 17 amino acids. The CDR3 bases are TGTGCCAGCAGTTCTCCCAATGCCGGGACAGGGACATACGAGCAGTACTTC. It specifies CASSSPNAGTGTYEQYF.

The CDR3 region has the DNA TGCGCCAGCAGCACGGGGACAGGCGACACTGAAGCTTTCTTT. Amino acid sequence: CASSTGTGDTEAFF. V gene TRBV5-1 combines with J gene TRBJ1-1; 8 bases fit TRBD1. Trimming cost V 4 bases and J 3 bases; bases outside gene matches: 5. The CDR3 is 14 residues long. Germline lookup yields CDR1 SGHRS and CDR2 YFSETQ.